This TCR beta chain was recovered during a study of cytomegalovirus exposure and HLA in healthy donors. General study findings and limits: An analysis done earlier found most TCR beta V segments productive about 87% or about 30% of the time.

Comment on this clone: Its antigen is not identified.

The PCR ran on 60 Vbeta and 13 Jbeta primers. The method was immunoSEQ multiplex PCR; TCRdb's version includes in-frame clones alone and lacks a portion of them. The data show 150,000 to 200,000 clones, roughly 80% seen once. The sequenced sample was PBMCs. The clonotype was recovered from a man aged 50 to 59 in good health and CMV-seropositive.

The CDR3 loop reads CASSFSRSEQYF. As DNA, the CDR3 is TGTGCCAGCAGCTTCAGCAGGTCCGAGCAGTACTTC. The chain carries TRBV5-6 and TRBJ2-7; D call uncertain. Trimming removed 2 bases at V and 6 bases at J, with 9 bases between. This CDR3 region has 12 residues. CDR1 and CDR2 (germline): SGHDT, YYEEEE.